This T cell receptor beta chain was obtained from a study of blood T cell repertoires in COVID-19. Background on the study: Nucleic acid was either cDNA or gDNA, and it came from T cells, B-cell-depleted T cells, or PBMCs.

Repertoires were generated with immunoSEQ multiplex PCR, while TCRdb's copy carries only in-frame clones and drops some. The sample contains around 100,000 clones, 87% of which appear only once. The CDR3 loop spans 16 amino acids. Germline V gene lookup returns CDR1 PRHDT and CDR2 FYEKMQ (reference sequence). V dropped 3 bases and J dropped 0 bases, with 15 bases sitting between them. The source material was peripheral blood. This clonotype originated in a man aged 30 to 39 in a cohort sampled during active COVID-19. The chain recombines TRBV13 with TRBJ2-7; possible D gene TRBD2, 6 bases. CDR3 sequence: CASSFLGGGSSYEQYF. The DNA of the CDR3 is TGTGCCAGCAGCTTTCTCGGGGGAGGTAGCTCCTACGAGCAGTACTTC.